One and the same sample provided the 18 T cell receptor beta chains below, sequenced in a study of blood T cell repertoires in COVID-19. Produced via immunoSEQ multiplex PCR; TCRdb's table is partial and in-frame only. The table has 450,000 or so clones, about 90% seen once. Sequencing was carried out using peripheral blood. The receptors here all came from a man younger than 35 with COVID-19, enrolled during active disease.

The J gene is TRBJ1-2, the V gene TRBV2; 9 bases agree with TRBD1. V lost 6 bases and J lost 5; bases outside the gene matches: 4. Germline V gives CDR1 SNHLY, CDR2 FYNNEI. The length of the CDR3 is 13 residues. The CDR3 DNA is TGTGCCAGCAGGCCCGGGACAGGGTATGGCTACACCTTC. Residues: CASRPGTGYGYTF. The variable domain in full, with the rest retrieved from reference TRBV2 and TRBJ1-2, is EPEVTQTPSHQVTQMGQEVILRCVPISNHLYFYWYRQILGQKVEFLVSFYNNEISEKSEIFDDQFSVERPDGSNFTLKIRSTKLEDSAMYFCASRPGTGYGYTFGSGTRLTVV.

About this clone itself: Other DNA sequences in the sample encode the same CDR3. The chain's CDR3 is CASSLQGTDTQYF. CDR3 in DNA: TGTGCCAGCAGCCTACAGGGGACAGATACGCAGTATTTT. The rearrangement links TRBV12-3 or TRBV12-4 to TRBJ2-3; 7 bases align to TRBD1. J lost 3 bases, V lost 6 bases, and 3 bases had no gene match. The CDR3 covers 13 residues.

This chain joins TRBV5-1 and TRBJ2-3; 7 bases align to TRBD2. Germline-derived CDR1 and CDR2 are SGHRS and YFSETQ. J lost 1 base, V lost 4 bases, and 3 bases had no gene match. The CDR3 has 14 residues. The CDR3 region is CASSKGRGTDTQYF. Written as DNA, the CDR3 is TGCGCCAGCAGCAAGGGGAGGGGCACAGATACGCAGTATTTT.

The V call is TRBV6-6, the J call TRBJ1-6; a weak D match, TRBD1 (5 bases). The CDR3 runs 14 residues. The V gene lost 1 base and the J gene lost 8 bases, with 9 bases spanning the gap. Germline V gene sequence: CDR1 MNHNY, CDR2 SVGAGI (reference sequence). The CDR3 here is CASSYFGGDSPLHF. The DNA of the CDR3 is TGTGCCAGCAGTTACTTCGGAGGGGATTCACCCCTCCACTTT.

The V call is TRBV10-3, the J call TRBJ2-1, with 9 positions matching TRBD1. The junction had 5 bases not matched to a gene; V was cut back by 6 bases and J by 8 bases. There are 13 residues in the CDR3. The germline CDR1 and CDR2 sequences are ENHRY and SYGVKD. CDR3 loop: CAISRDRADEQFF. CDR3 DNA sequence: TGTGCCATCAGCCGGGACAGGGCGGATGAGCAGTTCTTC.

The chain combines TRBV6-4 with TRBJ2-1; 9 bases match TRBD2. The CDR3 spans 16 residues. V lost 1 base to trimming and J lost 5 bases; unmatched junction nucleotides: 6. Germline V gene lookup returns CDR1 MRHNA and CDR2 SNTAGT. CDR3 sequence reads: CASSDLAGGEHNEQFF. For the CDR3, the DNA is TGTGCCAGCAGTGACTTGGCGGGAGGGGAACACAATGAGCAGTTCTTC.

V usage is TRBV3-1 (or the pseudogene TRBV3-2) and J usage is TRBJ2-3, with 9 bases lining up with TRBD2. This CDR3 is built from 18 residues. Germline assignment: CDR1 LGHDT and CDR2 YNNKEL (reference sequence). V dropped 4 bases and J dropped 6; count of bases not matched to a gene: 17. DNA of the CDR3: TGTGCCAGCAGCCGGGGCGTTCAGGTAGCGGGAGTGTCCGATACGCAGTATTTT. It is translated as CASSRGVQVAGVSDTQYF.

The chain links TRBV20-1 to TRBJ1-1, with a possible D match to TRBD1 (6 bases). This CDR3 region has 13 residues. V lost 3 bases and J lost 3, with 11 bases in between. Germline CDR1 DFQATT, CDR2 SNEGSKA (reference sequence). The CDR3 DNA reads TGCAGTGCTAGTCCGGGGGGCGACACTGAAGCTTTCTTT. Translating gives CSASPGGDTEAFF.

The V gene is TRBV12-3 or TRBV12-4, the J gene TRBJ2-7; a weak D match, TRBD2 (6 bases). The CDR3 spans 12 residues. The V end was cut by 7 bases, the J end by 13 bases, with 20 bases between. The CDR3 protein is CASTKPGEPLYF. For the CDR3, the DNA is TGTGCCAGCACCAAACCGGGGGAGCCGCTTTACTTC.

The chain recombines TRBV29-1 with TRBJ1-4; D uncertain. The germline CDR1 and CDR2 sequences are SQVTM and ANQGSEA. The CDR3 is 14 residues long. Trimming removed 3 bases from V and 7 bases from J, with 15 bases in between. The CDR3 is CSVDEGIGGEKLFF. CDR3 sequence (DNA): TGCAGCGTTGATGAGGGAATTGGTGGTGAAAAACTGTTTTTT.

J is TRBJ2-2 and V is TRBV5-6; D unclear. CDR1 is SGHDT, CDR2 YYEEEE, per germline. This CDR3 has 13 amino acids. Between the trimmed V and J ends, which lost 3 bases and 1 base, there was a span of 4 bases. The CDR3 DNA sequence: TGTGCCAGCAGCTCACAGAACACCGGGGAGCTGTTTTTT. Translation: CASSSQNTGELFF.

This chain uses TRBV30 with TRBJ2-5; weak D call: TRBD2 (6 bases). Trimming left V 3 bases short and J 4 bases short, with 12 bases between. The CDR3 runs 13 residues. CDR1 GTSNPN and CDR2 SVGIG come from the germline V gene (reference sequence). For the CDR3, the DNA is TGTGCCTGGAGCGGACTCGGGGGAGAGACCCAGTACTTC. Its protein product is CAWSGLGGETQYF.

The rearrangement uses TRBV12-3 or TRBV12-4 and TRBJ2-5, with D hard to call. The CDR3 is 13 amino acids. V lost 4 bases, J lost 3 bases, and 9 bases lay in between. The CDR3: CASSSSEEETQYF. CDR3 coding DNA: TGTGCCAGCAGTTCTTCAGAAGAAGAGACCCAGTACTTC.

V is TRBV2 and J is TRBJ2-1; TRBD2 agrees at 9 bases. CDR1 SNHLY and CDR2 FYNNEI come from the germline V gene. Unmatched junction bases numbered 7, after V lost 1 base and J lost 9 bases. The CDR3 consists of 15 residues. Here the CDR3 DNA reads TGTGCCAGCAGTGAAGGGGCGGGAGGGCCCACTGAGCAGTTCTTC. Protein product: CASSEGAGGPTEQFF.

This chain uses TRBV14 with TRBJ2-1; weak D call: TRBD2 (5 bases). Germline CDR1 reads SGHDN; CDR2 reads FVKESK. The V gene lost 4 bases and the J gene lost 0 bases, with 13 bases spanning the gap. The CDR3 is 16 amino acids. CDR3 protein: CASSPPGSLSYNEQFF. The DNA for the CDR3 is TGTGCCAGCAGCCCGCCGGGGAGTCTCTCCTACAATGAGCAGTTCTTC.

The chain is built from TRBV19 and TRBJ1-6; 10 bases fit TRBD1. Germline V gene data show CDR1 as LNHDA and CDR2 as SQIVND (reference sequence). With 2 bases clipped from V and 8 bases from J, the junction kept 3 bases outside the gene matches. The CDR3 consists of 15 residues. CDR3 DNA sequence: TGTGCCAGTAGTATACGACAGGGGGCGCATTCACCCCTCCACTTT. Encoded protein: CASSIRQGAHSPLHF.

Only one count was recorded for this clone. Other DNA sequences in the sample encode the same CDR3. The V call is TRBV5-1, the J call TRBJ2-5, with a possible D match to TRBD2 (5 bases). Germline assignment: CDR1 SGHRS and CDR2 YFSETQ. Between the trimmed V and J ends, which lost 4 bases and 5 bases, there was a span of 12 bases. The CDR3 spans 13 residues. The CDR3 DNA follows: TGCGCCAGCAGCCGACTACCGCAGGAGACCCAGTACTTC. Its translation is CASSRLPQETQYF.

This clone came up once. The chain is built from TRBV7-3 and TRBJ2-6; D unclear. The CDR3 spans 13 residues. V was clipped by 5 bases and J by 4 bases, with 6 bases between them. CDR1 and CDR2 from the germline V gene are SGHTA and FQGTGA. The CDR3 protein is CASSPSGANVLTF. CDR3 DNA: TGTGCCAGCAGCCCCTCCGGGGCCAACGTCCTGACTTTC.